This T cell receptor (beta chain) was profiled in a study of blood T cell repertoires in COVID-19. Study-level background: The United States, Italy and Spain provided the acute and convalescent COVID-19 samples.

This clone was detected only once. TCRdb keeps only in-frame clones here, not all; method: immunoSEQ multiplex PCR. The sample carries about 180,000 clones, approximately 80% recorded once. The CDR3 loop spans 15 amino acids. After removal of 2 bases from V and 4 bases from J, the junction contained 4 bases not matched to a gene. Per the germline V gene, CDR1 is MNHEY and CDR2 is SMNVEV (reference sequence). Enrollees, about 18 to 90 years old, lived in 25 or so US areas. The chain joins TRBV27 to TRBJ2-3, with 9 nucleotides matching TRBD2. The sequenced material came from PBMCs or T cells enriched from blood (not recorded which). This receptor was taken from a woman between 45 and 60 years old who had recovered from COVID-19. The CDR3 coding sequence is TGTGCCAGCAGTTTAAGAGCGGGAGGACCAGATACGCAGTATTTT. Its protein is CASSLRAGGPDTQYF.